The entry that follows covers one TCR beta chain sequence. As yet, its antigen is unknown. V lost 2 bases and J 1 base, leaving 2 bases between the germline ends. CDR1 and CDR2 from the germline V gene are LGHNA and YNFKEQ. The CDR3 is 12 residues long. The sample is drawn from a study of OX40 agonist ivuxolimab in advanced cancers. Study results and caveats: Among some nonresponders, normalized T-cell clonal expansion was also low. CD4+ and CD8+ T cells in blood underwent clonal expansion by week 6 at 0.1 to 3.0 mg/kg.

Collection of blood occurred at baseline, at cycle 4 day 1, and at cycle 7 day 1. Data came from immunoSEQ multiplex PCR; TCRdb stores just in-frame clones and leaves some out. The sample yields about 18,000 clones, around 80% seen once. This chain connects TRBV4-2 to TRBJ1-1, with D uncertain. This TCR was recovered from an adult with an advanced solid tumor such as melanoma, head and neck, liver or kidney cancer. The sequences come from CD4+ or CD8+ T cells sorted from blood, collected in a trial of the OX40 agonist ivuxolimab. The CDR3 bases are TGTGCCAGCAGCCAATCGAACACTGAAGCTTTCTTT. Its protein product is CASSQSNTEAFF.